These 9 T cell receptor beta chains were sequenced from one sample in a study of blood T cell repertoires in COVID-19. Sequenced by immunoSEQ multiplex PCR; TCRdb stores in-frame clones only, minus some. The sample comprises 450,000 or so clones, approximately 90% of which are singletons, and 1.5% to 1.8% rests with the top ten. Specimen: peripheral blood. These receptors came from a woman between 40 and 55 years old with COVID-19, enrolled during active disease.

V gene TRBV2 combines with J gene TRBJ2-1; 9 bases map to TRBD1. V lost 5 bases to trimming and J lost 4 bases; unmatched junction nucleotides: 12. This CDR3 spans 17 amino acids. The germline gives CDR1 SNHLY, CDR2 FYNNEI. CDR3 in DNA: TGTGCCAGCAGTCTCTGGGACAGGGAGAGGGGGTACAATGAGCAGTTCTTC. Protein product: CASSLWDRERGYNEQFF. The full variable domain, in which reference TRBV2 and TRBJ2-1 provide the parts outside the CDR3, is EPEVTQTPSHQVTQMGQEVILRCVPISNHLYFYWYRQILGQKVEFLVSFYNNEISEKSEIFDDQFSVERPDGSNFTLKIRSTKLEDSAMYFCASSLWDRERGYNEQFFGPGTRLTVL.

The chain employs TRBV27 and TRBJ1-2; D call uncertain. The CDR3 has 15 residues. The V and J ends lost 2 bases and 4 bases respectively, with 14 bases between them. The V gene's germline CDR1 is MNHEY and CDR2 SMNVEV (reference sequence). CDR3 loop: CASSLGGPDTYGYTF. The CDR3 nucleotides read TGTGCCAGCAGTTTAGGAGGGCCCGATACCTATGGCTACACCTTC.

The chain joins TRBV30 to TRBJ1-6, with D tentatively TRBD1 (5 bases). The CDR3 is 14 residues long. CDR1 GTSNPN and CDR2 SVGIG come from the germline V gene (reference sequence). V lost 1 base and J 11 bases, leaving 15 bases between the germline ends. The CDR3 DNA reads TGTGCCTGGAGTGCCCCCAGGGTACGGACACCCCTCCACTTT. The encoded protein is CAWSAPRVRTPLHF.

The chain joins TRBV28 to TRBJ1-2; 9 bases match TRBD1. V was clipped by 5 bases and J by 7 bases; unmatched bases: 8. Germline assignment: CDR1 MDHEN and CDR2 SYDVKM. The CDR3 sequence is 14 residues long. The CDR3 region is CASSPSTGGSGYTF. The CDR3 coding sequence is TGTGCCAGCAGTCCCTCGACAGGGGGTTCTGGCTACACCTTC.

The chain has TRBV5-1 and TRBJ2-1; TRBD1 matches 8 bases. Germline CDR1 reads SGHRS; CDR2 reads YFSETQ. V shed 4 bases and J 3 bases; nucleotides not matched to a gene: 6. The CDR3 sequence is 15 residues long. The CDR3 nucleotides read TGCGCCAGCAGCCCCCGGGACAGGAGCTACAATGAGCAGTTCTTC. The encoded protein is CASSPRDRSYNEQFF.

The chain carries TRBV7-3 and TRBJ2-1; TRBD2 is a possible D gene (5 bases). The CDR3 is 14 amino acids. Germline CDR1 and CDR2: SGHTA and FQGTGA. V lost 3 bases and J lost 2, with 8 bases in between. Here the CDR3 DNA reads TGTGCCAGCAGCTTCTCCGGGGCCTACAATGAGCAGTTCTTC. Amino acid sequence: CASSFSGAYNEQFF.

CDR3 in amino acids: CASSLPDSSYEQYF. Here the CDR3 DNA reads TGTGCCAGCAGCCTCCCCGACAGCTCCTACGAGCAGTACTTC. V usage is TRBV28 and J usage is TRBJ2-7; tentative D call: TRBD1 (5 bases). The CDR3 consists of 14 residues. Trimming removed 6 bases at V and 0 bases at J, with 12 bases between. The V gene's germline CDR1 is MDHEN and CDR2 SYDVKM.

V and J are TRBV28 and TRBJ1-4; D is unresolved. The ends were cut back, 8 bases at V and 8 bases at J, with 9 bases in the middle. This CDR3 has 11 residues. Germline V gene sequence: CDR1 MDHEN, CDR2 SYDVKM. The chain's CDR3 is CASLQREKLFF. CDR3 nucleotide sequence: TGTGCCAGCCTTCAGAGGGAAAAACTGTTTTTT.

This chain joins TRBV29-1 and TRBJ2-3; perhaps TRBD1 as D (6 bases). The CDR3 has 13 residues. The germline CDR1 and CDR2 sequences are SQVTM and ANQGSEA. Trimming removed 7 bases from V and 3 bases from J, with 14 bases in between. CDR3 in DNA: TGCAGCGAGGCTTCAGGGGAAACAGATACGCAGTATTTT. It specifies CSEASGETDTQYF.